What follows are 8 T cell receptor beta chains derived from one specimen sequenced in a study of blood T cell repertoires in COVID-19. Sequenced by immunoSEQ multiplex PCR; TCRdb stores in-frame clones only, minus some. This table holds roughly 160,000 clones, roughly 84% found once. Material for sequencing was peripheral blood. The receptors stem from a woman older than 75 with active or convalescent COVID-19.

This clone was recorded only once. This CDR3 reads CASSFRTRTSGRVGFVNEQFF. The CDR3 DNA sequence: TGTGCCAGCAGCTTCCGCACGAGGACTAGCGGGAGAGTAGGATTTGTGAATGAGCAGTTCTTC. The chain has TRBV7-8 and TRBJ2-1, with 13 nucleotides matching TRBD2. The CDR3 spans 21 residues. Germline V gene data show CDR1 as SGHVS and CDR2 as FQNEAQ. V dropped 3 bases and J dropped 7; count of bases not matched to a gene: 21.

Notes on this clone: This specimen includes other DNA sequences encoding the same CDR3. J is TRBJ2-7 and V is TRBV5-6; D perhaps matches TRBD2 (5 bases). The germline V gene has CDR1 SGHDT and CDR2 YYEEEE. V was trimmed by 4 bases and J by 2 bases, leaving 7 bases between them. The CDR3 runs to 12 residues. CDR3 amino acids: CASSLGTYEQYF. CDR3 sequence (DNA): TGTGCCAGCAGCCTCGGGACCTACGAGCAGTACTTC.

The gene calls are TRBV5-1 and TRBJ1-1; D is perhaps TRBD1 (5 bases). Germline assignment: CDR1 SGHRS and CDR2 YFSETQ. Trimming took off 5 bases at V and 0 bases at J, with 23 bases between the two ends. The CDR3 has 18 residues. CDR3 amino acids: CASSPGGVSRYMNTEAFF. The CDR3 DNA is TGCGCCAGCAGTCCGGGAGGGGTTTCCCGTTACATGAACACTGAAGCTTTCTTT.

V and J are TRBV5-1 and TRBJ1-2; 9 nucleotides match TRBD1. The CDR3 spans 15 residues. Looked up from germline, CDR1 is SGHRS and CDR2 is YFSETQ. Trimming took 0 bases from V and 4 from J; bases not matched to a gene: 4. The CDR3: CASSLGGQGAYGYTF. Here the CDR3 DNA reads TGCGCCAGCAGCTTGGGGGGACAGGGTGCCTATGGCTACACCTTC. Full variable domain (outside the CDR3, taken from reference TRBV5-1 and TRBJ1-2): KAGVTQTPRYLIKTRGQQVTLSCSPISGHRSVSWYQQTPGQGLQFLFEYFSETQRNKGNFPGRFSGRQFSNSRSEMNVSTLELGDSALYLCASSLGGQGAYGYTFGSGTRLTVV.

The gene calls are TRBV2 and TRBJ2-3; maybe TRBD2 (7 bases). Trimming cost V 0 bases and J 10 bases, with 11 bases left between them. The CDR3 runs 13 residues. Per germline, CDR1 SNHLY and CDR2 FYNNEI. The CDR3 DNA follows: TGTGCCAGCAGTGAAGCGCGAGGGGGGGCGCAGTATTTT. Its translation: CASSEARGGAQYF.

J is TRBJ1-4 and V is TRBV28; 7 nucleotides align to TRBD1. The CDR3 runs to 15 residues. The ends lost 5 bases at V and 5 bases at J; junction bases unmatched: 8. Germline CDR1 MDHEN, CDR2 SYDVKM. The CDR3 region has the DNA TGTGCCAGCAGTACACAGGGGCTCGGCAATGAAAAACTGTTTTTT. This gives the protein CASSTQGLGNEKLFF.

The genes are TRBV6-4 and TRBJ1-2; 9 bases map to TRBD1. The CDR3 has 13 amino acids. V shed 6 bases and J 5 bases; nucleotides not matched to a gene: 4. CDR1 and CDR2 (germline): MRHNA, SNTAGT. The CDR3 sequence is CASSVDRGYGYTF. The CDR3 region has the DNA TGTGCCAGCAGCGTTGACAGGGGGTATGGCTACACCTTC.

J is TRBJ2-3 and V is TRBV5-6; D ambiguous. This CDR3 has 13 residues. In germline, CDR1 is SGHDT, CDR2 YYEEEE. V dropped 2 bases and J dropped 3 bases, with 7 bases sitting between them. The CDR3 loop is CASSLSGTDTQYF. The CDR3 nucleotides are TGTGCCAGCAGCTTATCGGGTACAGATACGCAGTATTTT. Drawing the rest from reference TRBV5-6 and TRBJ2-3, the complete variable domain is DAGVTQSPTHLIKTRGQQVTLRCSPKSGHDTVSWYQQALGQGPQFIFQYYEEEERQRGNFPDRFSGHQFPNYSSELNVNALLLGDSALYLCASSLSGTDTQYFGPGTRLTVL.